This T cell receptor (beta chain) was identified in a study of blood T cell repertoires in COVID-19. Produced via immunoSEQ multiplex PCR; TCRdb's table is partial and in-frame only. Counted here are around 310,000 clones, 90% occurring once; the ten biggest clones make up roughly 1%. The sequence derives from a woman aged 40 to 50 with COVID-19, enrolled during active disease. The material sequenced was peripheral blood.

CDR3 bases: TGTGCCAGCCGGTCACGGAGAGAGACCCAGTACTTC. Translation: CASRSRRETQYF. This chain uses TRBV27 with TRBJ2-5; D gene unclear. This CDR3 is 12 amino acids long. V was clipped by 8 bases and J by 4 bases, with 11 bases between them. Per the germline V gene, CDR1 is MNHEY and CDR2 is SMNVEV (reference sequence).